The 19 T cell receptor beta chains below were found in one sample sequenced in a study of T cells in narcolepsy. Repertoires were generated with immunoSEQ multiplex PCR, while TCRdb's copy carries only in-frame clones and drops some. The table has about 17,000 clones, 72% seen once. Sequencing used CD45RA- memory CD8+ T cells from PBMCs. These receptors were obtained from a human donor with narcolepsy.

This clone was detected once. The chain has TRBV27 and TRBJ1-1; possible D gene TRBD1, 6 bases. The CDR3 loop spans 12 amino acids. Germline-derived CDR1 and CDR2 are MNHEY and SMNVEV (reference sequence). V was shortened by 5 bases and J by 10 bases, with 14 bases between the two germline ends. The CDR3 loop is CASSPFGGRAFF. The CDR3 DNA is TGTGCCAGCAGTCCCTTTGGGGGGCGAGCTTTCTTT.

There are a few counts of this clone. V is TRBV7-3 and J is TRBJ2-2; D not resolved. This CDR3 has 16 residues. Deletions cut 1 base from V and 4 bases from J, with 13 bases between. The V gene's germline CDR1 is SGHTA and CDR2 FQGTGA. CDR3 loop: CASSLSRLRATGELFF. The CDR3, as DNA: TGTGCCAGCAGCTTAAGTCGGCTCAGAGCCACCGGGGAGCTGTTTTTT.

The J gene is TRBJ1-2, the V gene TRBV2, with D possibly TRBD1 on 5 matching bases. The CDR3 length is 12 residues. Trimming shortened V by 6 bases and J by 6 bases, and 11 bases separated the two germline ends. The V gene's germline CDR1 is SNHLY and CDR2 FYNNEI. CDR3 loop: CASSPGFNGYTF. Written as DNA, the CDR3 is TGTGCCAGCAGCCCAGGGTTCAATGGCTACACCTTC.

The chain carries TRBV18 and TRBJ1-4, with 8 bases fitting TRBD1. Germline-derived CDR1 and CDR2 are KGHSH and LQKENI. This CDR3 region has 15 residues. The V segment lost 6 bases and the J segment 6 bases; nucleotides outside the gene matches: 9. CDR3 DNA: TGTGCCAGCTCCCGTCCAGGGGGCTTGGATGAAAAACTGTTTTTT. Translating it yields CASSRPGGLDEKLFF.

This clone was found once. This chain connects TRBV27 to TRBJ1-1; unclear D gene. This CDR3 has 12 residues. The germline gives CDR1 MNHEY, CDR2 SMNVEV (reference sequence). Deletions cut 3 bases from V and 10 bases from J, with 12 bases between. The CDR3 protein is CASSLPPPGAFF. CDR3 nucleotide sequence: TGTGCCAGCAGTTTGCCCCCACCGGGAGCTTTCTTT.

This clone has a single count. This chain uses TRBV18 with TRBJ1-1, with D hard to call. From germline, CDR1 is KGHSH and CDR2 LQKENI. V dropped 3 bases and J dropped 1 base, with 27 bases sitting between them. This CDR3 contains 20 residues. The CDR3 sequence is CASSPYAEVHGQGPNTEAFF. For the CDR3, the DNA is TGTGCCAGCTCACCCTACGCCGAGGTACATGGCCAAGGGCCGAACACTGAAGCTTTCTTT.

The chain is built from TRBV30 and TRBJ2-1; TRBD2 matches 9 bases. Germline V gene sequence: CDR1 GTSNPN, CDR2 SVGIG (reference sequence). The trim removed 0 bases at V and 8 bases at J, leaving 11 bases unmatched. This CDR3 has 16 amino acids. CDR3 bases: TGTGCCTGGAGTGTACCCCCAGCGGGAGGTATCTATGAGCAGTTCTTC. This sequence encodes CAWSVPPAGGIYEQFF.

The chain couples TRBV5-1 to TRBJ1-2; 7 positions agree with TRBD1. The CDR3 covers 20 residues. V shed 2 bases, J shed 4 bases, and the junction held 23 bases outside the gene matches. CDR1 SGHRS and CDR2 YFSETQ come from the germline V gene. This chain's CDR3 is CASSFGAGGRSSQGVYGYTF. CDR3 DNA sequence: TGCGCCAGCAGCTTTGGCGCAGGGGGGCGTTCCTCCCAAGGGGTCTATGGCTACACCTTC.

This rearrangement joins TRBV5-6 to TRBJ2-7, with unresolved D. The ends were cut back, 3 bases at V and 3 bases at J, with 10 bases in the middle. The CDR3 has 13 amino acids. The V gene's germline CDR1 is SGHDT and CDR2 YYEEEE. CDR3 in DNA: TGTGCCAGCAGCTGGGGTTCATTCTACGAGCAGTACTTC. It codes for CASSWGSFYEQYF. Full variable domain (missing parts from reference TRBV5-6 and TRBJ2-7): DAGVTQSPTHLIKTRGQQVTLRCSPKSGHDTVSWYQQALGQGPQFIFQYYEEEERQRGNFPDRFSGHQFPNYSSELNVNALLLGDSALYLCASSWGSFYEQYFGPGTRLTVT.

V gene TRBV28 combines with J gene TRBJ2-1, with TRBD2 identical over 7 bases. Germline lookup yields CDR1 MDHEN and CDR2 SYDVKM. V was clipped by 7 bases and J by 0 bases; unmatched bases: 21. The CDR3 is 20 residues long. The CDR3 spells CASTELGGRVGTRSYNEQFF. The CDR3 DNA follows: TGTGCCAGCACCGAGCTGGGAGGGCGAGTCGGGACTCGCTCCTACAATGAGCAGTTCTTC.

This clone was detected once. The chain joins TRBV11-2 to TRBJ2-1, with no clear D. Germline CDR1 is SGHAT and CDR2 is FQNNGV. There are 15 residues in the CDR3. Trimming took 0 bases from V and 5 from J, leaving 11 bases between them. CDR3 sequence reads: CASSLESAIHNEQFF. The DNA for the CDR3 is TGTGCCAGCAGCTTAGAATCGGCTATCCACAATGAGCAGTTCTTC.

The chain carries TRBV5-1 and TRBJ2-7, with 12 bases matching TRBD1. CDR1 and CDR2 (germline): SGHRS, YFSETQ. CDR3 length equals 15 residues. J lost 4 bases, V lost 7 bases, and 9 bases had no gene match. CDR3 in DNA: TGCGCCAGCGGACCCGGGACAGGGGGCTTTTACGAGCAGTACTTC. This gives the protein CASGPGTGGFYEQYF.

Here the CDR3 reads CASSLGGASRETQYF. The CDR3 region has the DNA TGTGCCAGCAGCTTGGGGGGGGCCTCTCGAGAGACCCAGTACTTC. The chain joins TRBV5-8 to TRBJ2-5; D may correspond to TRBD1 or TRBD2 (6 bases each). The CDR3 spans 15 residues. The germline V gene has CDR1 SGHTS and CDR2 YDEGEE. The V end lost 0 bases, the J end lost 4 bases, and 13 bases lay between the germline ends.

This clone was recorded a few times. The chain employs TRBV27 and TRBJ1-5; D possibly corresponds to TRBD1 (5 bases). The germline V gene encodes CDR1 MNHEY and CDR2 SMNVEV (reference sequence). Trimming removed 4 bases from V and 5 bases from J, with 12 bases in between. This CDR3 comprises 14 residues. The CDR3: CASSWGEGHQPQHF. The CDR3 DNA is TGTGCCAGCAGTTGGGGGGAAGGCCATCAGCCCCAGCATTTT.

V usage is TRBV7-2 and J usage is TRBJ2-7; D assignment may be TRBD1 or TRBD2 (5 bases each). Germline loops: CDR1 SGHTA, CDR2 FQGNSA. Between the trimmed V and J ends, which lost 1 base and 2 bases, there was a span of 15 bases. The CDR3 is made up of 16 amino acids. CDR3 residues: CASSLGDLIDAYEQYF. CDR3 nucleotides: TGTGCCAGCAGCTTAGGGGACCTTATAGACGCCTACGAGCAGTACTTC.

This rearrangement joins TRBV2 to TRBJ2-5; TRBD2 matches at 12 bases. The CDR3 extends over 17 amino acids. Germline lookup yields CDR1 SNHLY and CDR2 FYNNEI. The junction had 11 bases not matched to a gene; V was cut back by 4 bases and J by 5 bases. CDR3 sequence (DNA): TGTGCCAGCAGTGTTGGGACTAGCGGGTCTTTGGCGGAGACCCAGTACTTC. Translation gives CASSVGTSGSLAETQYF.

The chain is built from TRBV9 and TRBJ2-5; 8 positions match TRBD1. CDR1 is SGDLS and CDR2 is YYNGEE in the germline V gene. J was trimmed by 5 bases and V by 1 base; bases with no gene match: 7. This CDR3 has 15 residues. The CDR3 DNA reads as TGTGCCAGCAGCGTAAGACAGGGGCTAATTGAGACCCAGTACTTC. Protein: CASSVRQGLIETQYF.

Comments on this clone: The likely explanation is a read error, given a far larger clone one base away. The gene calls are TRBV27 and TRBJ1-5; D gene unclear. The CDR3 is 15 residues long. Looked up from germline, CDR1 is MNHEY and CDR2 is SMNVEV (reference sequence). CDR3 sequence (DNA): TGTGCCATCAGTTTATGGGGTTTTAGCAATCAGCCCCAGCATTTT. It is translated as CAISLWGFSNQPQHF.

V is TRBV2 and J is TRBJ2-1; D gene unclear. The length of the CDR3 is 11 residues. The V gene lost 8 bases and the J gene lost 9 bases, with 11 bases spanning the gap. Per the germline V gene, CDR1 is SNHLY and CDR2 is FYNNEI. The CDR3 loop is CASLTLLEQFF. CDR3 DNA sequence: TGTGCCAGCTTGACCCTTCTTGAGCAGTTCTTC.